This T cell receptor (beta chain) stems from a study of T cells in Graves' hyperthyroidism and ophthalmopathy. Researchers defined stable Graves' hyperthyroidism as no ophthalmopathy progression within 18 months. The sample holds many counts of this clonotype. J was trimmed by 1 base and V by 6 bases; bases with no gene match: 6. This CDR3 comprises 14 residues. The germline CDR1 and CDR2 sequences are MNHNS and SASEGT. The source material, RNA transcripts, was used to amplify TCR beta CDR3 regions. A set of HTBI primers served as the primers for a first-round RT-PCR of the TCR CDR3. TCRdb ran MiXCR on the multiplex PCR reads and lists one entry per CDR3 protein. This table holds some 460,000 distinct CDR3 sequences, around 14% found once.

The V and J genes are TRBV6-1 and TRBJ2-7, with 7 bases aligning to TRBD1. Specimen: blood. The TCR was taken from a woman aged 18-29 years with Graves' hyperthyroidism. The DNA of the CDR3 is TGTGCCAGCAGCGGGGCAGGGGGATCCTACGAGCAGTACTTC. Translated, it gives CASSGAGGSYEQYF.